This entry lists 9 T cell receptor beta chains sequenced from one sample in a study of blood T cell repertoires in COVID-19. Only in-frame clones appear in the TCRdb table, and some are missing; sequencing was by immunoSEQ multiplex PCR. Among approximately 170,000 clones, around 78% were seen once, and the ten largest hold approximately 4%. Material: PBMCs or T cells enriched from blood (not recorded which). These receptors all come from a woman aged 45-60 years who had recovered from COVID-19.

The V call is TRBV9, the J call TRBJ1-2; D ambiguous. Germline V lookup: CDR1 SGDLS, CDR2 YYNGEE. This CDR3 region has 16 residues. Deletions cut 2 bases from V and 1 base from J, with 15 bases between. The CDR3 loop reads CASSVDGSTFNYGYTF. The CDR3, as DNA: TGTGCCAGCAGCGTGGATGGGAGTACCTTTAACTATGGCTACACCTTC.

This chain connects TRBV5-1 to TRBJ2-1, with TRBD1 identical over 8 bases. Germline CDR1 reads SGHRS; CDR2 reads YFSETQ. Germline trimming cut 4 bases from V and 3 bases from J; bases unmatched to any gene: 6. The CDR3 loop spans 15 amino acids. The CDR3 is CASSTFGQGYNEQFF. DNA for the CDR3: TGCGCCAGCAGCACTTTCGGACAGGGCTACAATGAGCAGTTCTTC. Complete variable domain (other parts from reference TRBV5-1 and TRBJ2-1): KAGVTQTPRYLIKTRGQQVTLSCSPISGHRSVSWYQQTPGQGLQFLFEYFSETQRNKGNFPGRFSGRQFSNSRSEMNVSTLELGDSALYLCASSTFGQGYNEQFFGPGTRLTVL.

This clone was counted a few times. The CDR3 loop is CASSRSTGLGQPQHF. In DNA, the CDR3 is TGTGCCAGCAGCCGATCGACGGGTTTAGGACAGCCCCAGCATTTT. The V and J genes are TRBV7-9 and TRBJ1-5; D not certain. In germline, CDR1 is SEHNR, CDR2 FQNEAQ (reference sequence). The length of the CDR3 is 15 residues. The germline V and J ends were trimmed by 5 bases and 7 bases, with 18 bases remaining between them. Full variable domain (rest looked up from reference TRBV7-9 and TRBJ1-5): DTGVSQNPRHKITKRGQNVTFRCDPISEHNRLYWYRQTLGQGPEFLTYFQNEAQLEKSRLLSDRFSAERPKGSFSTLEIQRTEQGDSAMYLCASSRSTGLGQPQHFGDGTRLSIL.

This clone came up once. The chain employs TRBV7-2 and TRBJ2-7; D possibly corresponds to TRBD2 (5 bases). CDR1 and CDR2 (germline): SGHTA, FQGNSA. The CDR3 is 12 amino acids. Trimming removed 1 base at V and 9 bases at J, with 10 bases between. The CDR3 region is CASSLGTGRQYV. The CDR3, as DNA: TGTGCCAGCAGCTTAGGTACGGGGAGGCAGTACGTC.

The rearrangement joins TRBV19 to TRBJ2-1, with 14 nucleotides matching TRBD2. Looked up from germline, CDR1 is LNHDA and CDR2 is SQIVND (reference sequence). V shed 5 bases, J shed 6 bases, and the junction held 15 bases outside the gene matches. This CDR3 region has 19 residues. The CDR3 bases are TGTGCCAGTAGTTTATTTACGACTAGCGGGGGGGCATCACGCAATGAGCAGTTCTTC. Translation: CASSLFTTSGGASRNEQFF. Complete variable domain (other parts from reference TRBV19 and TRBJ2-1): DGGITQSPKYLFRKEGQNVTLSCEQNLNHDAMYWYRQDPGQGLRLIYYSQIVNDFQKGDIAEGYSVSREKKESFPLTVTSAQKNPTAFYLCASSLFTTSGGASRNEQFFGPGTRLTVL.

Of note for this clone: Relative to the germline gene, one junction end is altered; a read error may explain this. The chain combines TRBV7-2 with TRBJ1-1; TRBD1 might be the D (6 bases). The CDR3 covers 16 residues. Germline CDR1 reads SGHTA; CDR2 reads FQGNSA. The CDR3 DNA reads TGTGCCAGCAGTTTAGGTCTTGGACAGTTGAACACTGAAGCTTTCTTT. Translation gives CASSLGLGQLNTEAFF. The full variable domain, completed using reference TRBV7-2 and TRBJ1-1, is GAGVSQSPSNKVTEKGKDVELRCDPISGHTALYWYRQSLGQGLEFLIYFQGNSAPDKSGLPSDRFSAERTGGSVSTLTIQRTQQEDSAVYLCASSLGLGQLNTEAFFGQGTRLTVV.

This clone was counted only a few times. V usage is TRBV6-4 and J usage is TRBJ1-6, with D possibly matching TRBD1 (6 bases). In germline, CDR1 is MRHNA, CDR2 SNTAGT. The CDR3 length is 15 residues. Trimming left V 6 bases short and J 5 bases short, with 14 bases between. The CDR3 sequence: CASSRGGANNSPLHF. The CDR3 region has the DNA TGTGCCAGCAGCCGGGGGGGGGCGAATAATTCACCCCTCCACTTT.

The chain is built from TRBV7-2 and TRBJ2-1, with TRBD2 as a possible D gene (8 bases). CDR1 and CDR2 from the germline V gene are SGHTA and FQGNSA. V gave up 5 bases and J gave up 2 bases, with 25 bases separating them. The CDR3 is 19 residues long. This CDR3 is CASSPARGRGASTYNEQFF. CDR3 bases: TGTGCCAGCAGCCCCGCAAGGGGGCGGGGGGCCTCCACCTACAATGAGCAGTTCTTC.

V usage is TRBV20-1 and J usage is TRBJ2-1; D gene unclear. Germline loops: CDR1 DFQATT, CDR2 SNEGSKA (reference sequence). The CDR3 length is 11 residues. The ends were cut back, 6 bases at V and 6 bases at J, with 9 bases in the middle. CDR3 in amino acids: CSAAALNEQFF. The CDR3 DNA is TGCAGTGCGGCGGCGCTCAATGAGCAGTTCTTC.